These 10 T cell receptor beta chains came from one sample sequenced in a study of human T cells and chemical hapten exposure. The time point denotes: pre-sensitization, week 0. Treatment specified: therapeutic diphenylcyclopropenone sensitization with weekly scalp DPC. TCRdb reprocessed the RACE reads with MiXCR, giving one entry per CDR3 protein. The sample holds under 400,000 distinct CDR3 sequences; more than 4.5% are singletons and the top ten take about 2.5%. The sample here was whole blood, taken in connection with sensitization to the hapten diphenylcyclopropenone (DPC). Every receptor here comes from a woman aged 45-65 years with alopecia areata. Some clones in this sample may be carry-over from other donors' samples.

This clonotype came up a few times. This chain uses TRBV9 with TRBJ1-2, with 8 bases lining up with TRBD1. After removal of 0 bases from V and 4 bases from J, the junction contained 5 bases not matched to a gene. This CDR3 is built from 15 residues. CDR1 and CDR2 from the germline V gene are SGDLS and YYNGEE. CDR3 in amino acids: CASSVEPTGAYGYTF. The CDR3 nucleotides read TGTGCCAGCAGCGTAGAACCGACAGGGGCCTATGGCTACACCTTC.

Concerning this clonotype itself: This may be a read error: a much more frequent sequence differs by one nucleotide. The chain carries TRBV27 and TRBJ2-3; unclear D gene. Germline V gene data show CDR1 as MNHEY and CDR2 as SMNVEV (reference sequence). This CDR3 spans 13 amino acids. The CDR3 sequence is CASSLRTSDTKYF. In DNA, the CDR3 is TGTGCCAGCAGTTTACGGACCTCAGATACGAAGTATTTT.

The rearrangement uses TRBV28 and TRBJ2-3; D not certain. Germline CDR1 is MDHEN and CDR2 is SYDVKM. Trimming cost V 8 bases and J 2 bases, with 23 bases left between them. The length of the CDR3 is 17 residues. CDR3 bases: TGTGCCAGCTGTCCCCCCCCCCTAGGTAGCTACACAGATACGCAGTATTTT. This translates into CASCPPPLGSYTDTQYF.

The gene calls are TRBV3-1 and TRBJ1-5; perhaps TRBD1 as D (5 bases). Trimming cost V 7 bases and J 8 bases, with 18 bases left between them. Per the germline V gene, CDR1 is LGHDT and CDR2 is YNNKEL (reference sequence). The CDR3 has 14 amino acids. The CDR3 nucleotides are TGTGCCAGCATCCACGATCGGAGGGGTAAGCCCCAGCATTTT. Its protein product is CASIHDRRGKPQHF.

The rearrangement uses TRBV20-1 and TRBJ1-3, with D unresolved. Deletions cut 3 bases from V and 4 bases from J, with 4 bases between. The V gene's germline CDR1 is DFQATT and CDR2 SNEGSKA (reference sequence). This CDR3 is built from 11 residues. CDR3 DNA: TGCAGTGCTAGGTTCGGAAACACCATATATTTT. Protein: CSARFGNTIYF.

The chain has TRBV4-3 and TRBJ2-7; D may correspond to TRBD1 or TRBD2 (5 bases each). The CDR3 loop spans 15 amino acids. The V end was cut by 0 bases, the J end by 3 bases, with 12 bases between. The V gene's germline CDR1 is LGHNA and CDR2 YSLEER. The CDR3 DNA follows: TGCGCCAGCAGCCAAGATCGGGGCCAATACTACGAGCAGTACTTC. It is translated as CASSQDRGQYYEQYF.

The rearrangement uses TRBV7-2 and TRBJ1-3; TRBD1 matches at 9 bases. The CDR3 is 15 amino acids. In germline, CDR1 is SGHTA, CDR2 FQGNSA. V was clipped by 5 bases and J by 0 bases; unmatched bases: 2. DNA of the CDR3: TGTGCCAGCAGCCGGGACAGGGACTCTGGAAACACCATATATTTT. The encoded protein is CASSRDRDSGNTIYF.

This clonotype has more than one count but fewer than ten. The V and J genes are TRBV5-1 and TRBJ2-2, with 7 positions matching TRBD1. CDR1 and CDR2 (germline): SGHRS, YFSETQ. The CDR3 has 15 amino acids. V lost 4 bases to trimming and J lost 4 bases; unmatched junction nucleotides: 7. CDR3 protein: CASSHPGQSTGELFF. The CDR3 DNA follows: TGCGCCAGCAGCCATCCGGGACAGTCCACCGGGGAGCTGTTTTTT.

The CDR3 protein is CASSYQGGAGSSYNSPLHF. In DNA, the CDR3 is TGTGCCAGCAGTTACCAGGGTGGGGCCGGGAGCTCCTATAATTCACCCCTCCACTTT. The J gene is TRBJ1-6, the V gene TRBV6-5; possibly TRBD1 for D (5 bases). Germline assignment: CDR1 MNHEY and CDR2 SVGAGI. This CDR3 is built from 19 residues. Trimming cost V 2 bases and J 0 bases, with 17 bases left between them.

This chain links TRBV2 with TRBJ1-1; D unclear. This CDR3 contains 11 residues. The germline V gene has CDR1 SNHLY and CDR2 FYNNEI. CDR3 loop: CAVRDSTEAFF. In DNA form, the CDR3 reads TGTGCTGTACGAGACTCCACTGAAGCTTTCTTT.